The clone carrying this T cell receptor beta chain was seen more than once but under ten times. What it binds is not known. The data derive from a study of graft-versus-host responses after intestinal transplantation. Study context: Transplant types were multivisceral, liver-intestinal, or isolated intestinal. Each patient got anti-thymocyte globulin induction, then tacrolimus and steroids for around three years.

Data came from immunoSEQ multiplex PCR; TCRdb stores just in-frame clones and leaves some out. The table lists roughly 90,000 clones, about 87% of them singletons. Trimming left V 1 base short and J 1 base short, with 13 bases between. The CDR3 loop spans 16 amino acids. The germline V gene encodes CDR1 MGHRA and CDR2 YSYEKL. Study conclusions and caveats: GvH clones surfaced in recipient marrow, some emerging earlier in ileum or blood. With peak circulating GvH clone levels came an association with early post-transplant HvG declines.

Sample: unstimulated CD4+ T cells sorted from spleen or lymph node cells, taken before transplant. The receptor was isolated from a human donor who was the organ donor for an intestinal transplant. The chain uses TRBV4-1 and TRBJ1-2, with a weak D call TRBD1 (5 bases). CDR3 DNA sequence: TGCGCCAGCAGCCAAGTCCCCGGGAGGGGTAACTATGGCTACACCTTC. It codes for CASSQVPGRGNYGYTF.